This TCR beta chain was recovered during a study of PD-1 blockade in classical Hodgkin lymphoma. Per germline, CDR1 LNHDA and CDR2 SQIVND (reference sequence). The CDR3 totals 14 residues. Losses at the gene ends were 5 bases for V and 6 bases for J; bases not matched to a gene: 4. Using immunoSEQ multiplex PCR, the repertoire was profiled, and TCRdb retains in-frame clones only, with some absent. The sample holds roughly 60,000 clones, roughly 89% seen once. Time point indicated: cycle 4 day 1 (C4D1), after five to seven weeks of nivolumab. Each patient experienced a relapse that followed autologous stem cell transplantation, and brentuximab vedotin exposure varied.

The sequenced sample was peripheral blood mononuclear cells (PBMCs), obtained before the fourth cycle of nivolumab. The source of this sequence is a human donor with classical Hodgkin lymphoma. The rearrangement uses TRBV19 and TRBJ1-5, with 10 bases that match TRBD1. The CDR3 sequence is CASSRDRGLQPQHF. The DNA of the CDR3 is TGTGCCAGTAGTCGGGACAGGGGTCTTCAGCCCCAGCATTTT.